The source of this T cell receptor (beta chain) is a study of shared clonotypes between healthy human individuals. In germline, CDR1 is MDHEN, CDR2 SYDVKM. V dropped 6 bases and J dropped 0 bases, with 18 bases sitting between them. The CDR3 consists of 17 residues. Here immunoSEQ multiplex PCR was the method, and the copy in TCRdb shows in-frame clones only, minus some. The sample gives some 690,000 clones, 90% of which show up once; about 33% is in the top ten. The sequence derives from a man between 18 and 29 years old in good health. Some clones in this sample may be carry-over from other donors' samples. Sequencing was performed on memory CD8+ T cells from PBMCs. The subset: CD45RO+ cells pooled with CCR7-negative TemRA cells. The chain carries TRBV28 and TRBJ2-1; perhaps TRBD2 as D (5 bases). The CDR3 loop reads CASSLESAVSSYNEQFF. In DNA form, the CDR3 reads TGTGCCAGCAGCCTCGAGTCAGCGGTAAGCTCCTACAATGAGCAGTTCTTC.